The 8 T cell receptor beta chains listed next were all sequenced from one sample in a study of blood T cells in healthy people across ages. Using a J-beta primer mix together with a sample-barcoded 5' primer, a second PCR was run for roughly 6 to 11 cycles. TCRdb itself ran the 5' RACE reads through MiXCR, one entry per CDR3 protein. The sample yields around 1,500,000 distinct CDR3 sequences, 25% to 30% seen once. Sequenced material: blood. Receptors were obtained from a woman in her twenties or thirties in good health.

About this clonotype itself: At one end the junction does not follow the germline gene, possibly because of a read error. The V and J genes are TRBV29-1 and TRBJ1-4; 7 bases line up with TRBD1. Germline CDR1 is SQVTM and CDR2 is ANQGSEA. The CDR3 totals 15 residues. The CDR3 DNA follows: TGCAGCGTTGGTTTCACCGGAGGACAGGATGAAAAACGGTTTTTT. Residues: CSVGFTGGQDEKRFF.

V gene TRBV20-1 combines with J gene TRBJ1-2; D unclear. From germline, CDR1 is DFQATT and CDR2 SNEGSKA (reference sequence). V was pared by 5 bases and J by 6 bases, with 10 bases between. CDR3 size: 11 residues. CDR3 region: CSASYSNGYTF. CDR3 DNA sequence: TGCAGTGCTTCCTACTCAAATGGCTACACCTTC.

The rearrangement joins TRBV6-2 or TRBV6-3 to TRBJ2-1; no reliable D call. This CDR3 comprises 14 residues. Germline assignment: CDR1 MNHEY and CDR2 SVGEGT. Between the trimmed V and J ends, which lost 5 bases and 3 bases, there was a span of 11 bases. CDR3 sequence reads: CASSPNGFYNEQFF. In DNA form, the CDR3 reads TGTGCCAGCAGTCCGAACGGCTTCTACAATGAGCAGTTCTTC.

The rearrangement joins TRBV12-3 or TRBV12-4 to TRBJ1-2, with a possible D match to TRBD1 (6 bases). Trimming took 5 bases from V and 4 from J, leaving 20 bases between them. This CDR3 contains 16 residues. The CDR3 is CASSRRQALEGYGYTF. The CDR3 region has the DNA TGTGCCAGCAGTAGACGACAGGCTCTAGAAGGCTATGGCTACACCTTC.

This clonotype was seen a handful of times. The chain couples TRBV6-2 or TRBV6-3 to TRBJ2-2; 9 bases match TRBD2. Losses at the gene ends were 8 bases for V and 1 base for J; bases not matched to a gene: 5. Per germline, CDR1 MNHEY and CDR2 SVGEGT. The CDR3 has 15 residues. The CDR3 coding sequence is TGTGCCAGCCTCAGCGGGAGGAGGAACACCGGGGAGCTGTTTTTT. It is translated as CASLSGRRNTGELFF.

CDR3 sequence: CASRLLAAAYGEQFF. The DNA for the CDR3 is TGTGCCAGCAGACTCCTAGCGGCGGCCTACGGTGAGCAGTTCTTC. The chain couples TRBV3-1 to TRBJ2-1, with TRBD2 matching over 7 bases. J gave up 9 bases and V 6 bases, and 14 bases lay outside the gene matches. Germline V gives CDR1 LGHDT, CDR2 YNNKEL (reference sequence). The CDR3 length is 15 residues.

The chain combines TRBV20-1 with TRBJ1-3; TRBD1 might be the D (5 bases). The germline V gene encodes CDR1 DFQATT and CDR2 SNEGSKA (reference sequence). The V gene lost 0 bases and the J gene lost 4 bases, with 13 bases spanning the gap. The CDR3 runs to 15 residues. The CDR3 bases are TGCAGTGCTAGAGATTGGAGCAGGGAAGGAAACACCATATATTTT. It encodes CSARDWSREGNTIYF.

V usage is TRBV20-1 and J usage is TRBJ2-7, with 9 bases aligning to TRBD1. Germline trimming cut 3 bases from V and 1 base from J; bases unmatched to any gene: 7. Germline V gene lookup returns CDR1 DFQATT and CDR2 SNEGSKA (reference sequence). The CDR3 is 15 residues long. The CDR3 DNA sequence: TGCAGTGCTAGGGATTTGACAGGGGGTTCCTACGAGCAGTACTTC. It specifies CSARDLTGGSYEQYF.